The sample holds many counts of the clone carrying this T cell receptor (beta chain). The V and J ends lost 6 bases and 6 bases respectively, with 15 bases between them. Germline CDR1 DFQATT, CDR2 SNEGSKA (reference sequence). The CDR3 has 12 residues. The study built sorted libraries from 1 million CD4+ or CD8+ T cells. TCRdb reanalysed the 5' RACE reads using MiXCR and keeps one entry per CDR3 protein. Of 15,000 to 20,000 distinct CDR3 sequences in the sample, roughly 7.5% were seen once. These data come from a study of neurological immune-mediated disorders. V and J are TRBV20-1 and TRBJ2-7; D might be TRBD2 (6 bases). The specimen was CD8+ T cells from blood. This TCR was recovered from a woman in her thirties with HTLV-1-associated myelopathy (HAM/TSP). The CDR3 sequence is CSARTGEAEQYF. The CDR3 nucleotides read TGCAGTGCGCGCACCGGGGAGGCCGAGCAGTACTTC.